This is a list of T cell receptor beta chains from one sample in a study of shared clonotypes between healthy human individuals. Clones were read by immunoSEQ multiplex PCR, and TCRdb kept only the in-frame ones, dropping some. The table lists about 2.3 million clones, just under 95% of them singletons. The sequenced sample consisted of naive CD4+ T cells from PBMCs. These receptor sequences come from a man between 18 and 29 years old in good health. Some clones in this sample may be carry-over from other donors' samples. The CDR3 runs from the conserved cysteine through the conserved F or W. A D gene is named only where the DNA matches it firmly. Only some rows state a clone size, as once, few, many or a class for expanded clones.

j_call | clone_size | v_call | d_call | cdr3_nt | cdr3_aa
TRBJ2-4 | NA | TRBV19 | NA | TGTGCCAGTAGTACGCAGGGGAGGGGATTGTACATTCAGTACTTC | CASSTQGRGLYIQYF
TRBJ2-3 | NA | TRBV4-3 | TRBD2 | TGCGCCAGCAGCCAAGAACGATCGGGACTAGCGGGAGCTAGGGGTACGCAGTATTTT | CASSQERSGLAGARGTQYF
TRBJ1-5 | NA | TRBV5-5 | TRBD1 | TGTGCCAGCAGTGTTACGGCGACAGGGGATTACCAGCCCCAGCATTTT | CASSVTATGDYQPQHF
TRBJ2-1 | NA | TRBV27 | NA | TGTGCCAGCAGTTCTCGGGCATACAATGAGCAGTTCTTC | CASSSRAYNEQFF
TRBJ2-1 | NA | TRBV7-9 | NA | TGTGCCAGCAGCTTAGGAGGAGGGAGTTCACTCTCGTACAATGAGCAGTTCTTC | CASSLGGGSSLSYNEQFF
TRBJ2-3 | NA | TRBV11-3 | NA | TGTGCCAGCAGCTTAGAGGCGGGCCAGTCAGATACGCAGTATTTT | CASSLEAGQSDTQYF
TRBJ1-1 | NA | TRBV18 | NA | TGTGCCAGCTCACAAGGGACAAAGAACACTGAAGCTTTCTTT | CASSQGTKNTEAFF
TRBJ1-4 | once | TRBV6-1 | NA | TGTGCCAGCAGTGAAGACAGGAGAAATGAAAAACTGTTTTTT | CASSEDRRNEKLFF
TRBJ2-7 | NA | TRBV28 | NA | TGTGCCAGCAGTTTAGGGGGGCCGAGCTCCTACGAGCAGTACTTC | CASSLGGPSSYEQYF
TRBJ1-1 | NA | TRBV7-9 | NA | TGTGCCAGCAGCATCGGGGGCCTTATGAACACTGAAGCTTTCTTT | CASSIGGLMNTEAFF
TRBJ2-5 | NA | TRBV6-5 | NA | TGTGCCAGCAGGGACCCCTCCCGATTGGCGACCCAGTACTTC | CASRDPSRLATQYF
TRBJ2-5 | NA | TRBV7-9 | TRBD1 | TGTGCCAGCAGCCCCCCGGACAGGGATTGGGGTGGAGAGACCCAGTACTTC | CASSPPDRDWGGETQYF
TRBJ2-1 | NA | TRBV5-1 | NA | TGCGCCAGCAGCTTTCAGAGCAATGAGCAGTTCTTC | CASSFQSNEQFF
TRBJ2-3 | NA | TRBV9 | TRBD2 | TGTGCCAGCAGCGGGCAGCTAGCGGGGGGCACAGATACGCAGTATTTT | CASSGQLAGGTDTQYF
TRBJ1-2 | NA | TRBV9 | NA | TGTGCCAGCAGCCCCAAAAGTGGGCTCAACTATGGCTACACCTTC | CASSPKSGLNYGYTF
TRBJ1-1 | few | TRBV29-1 | NA | TGCAGCGTTGTCCTGCGGGTCGTTAGCACTGAAGCTTTCTTT | CSVVLRVVSTEAFF
TRBJ2-1 | NA | TRBV5-1 | TRBD1 | TGCGCCAGCAGCTCTGGGACAGGAGGGTACAATGAGCAGTTCTTC | CASSSGTGGYNEQFF
TRBJ2-7 | NA | TRBV7-2 | NA | TGTGCCAGCAGCCCCAGTCCTATATACTACGAGCAGTACTTC | CASSPSPIYYEQYF
TRBJ2-3 | NA | TRBV5-1 | TRBD2 | TGCGCCAGCAGGAAAGGACTAGCTACCACAGATACGCAGTATTTT | CASRKGLATTDTQYF
TRBJ1-1 | NA | TRBV19 | NA | TGTGCCAGTAGTATGAGTGGCGGGACTGAAGCTTTCTTT | CASSMSGGTEAFF
TRBJ1-2 | NA | TRBV5-4 | NA | TGTGCCAGCAGTCGTTCCGGGACGGACTATGGCTACACCTTC | CASSRSGTDYGYTF
TRBJ2-7 | NA | TRBV28 | NA | TGTGCCAGCCGGAGCGGCGGGATGCACTACGAGCAGTACTTC | CASRSGGMHYEQYF
TRBJ2-3 | NA | TRBV4-3 | NA | TGCGCCAGCAGCCAGCTGACACAATTAGGCACAGATACGCAGTATTTT | CASSQLTQLGTDTQYF
TRBJ1-4 | NA | TRBV7-9 | NA | TGTGCCAGCAGCTTAGCCGGGACCGTGGAAAAACTGTTTTTT | CASSLAGTVEKLFF
TRBJ2-7 | NA | TRBV27 | TRBD1 | TGTGCCAGCAGTTCAGGGACAGGCTACTACGAGCAGTACTTC | CASSSGTGYYEQYF
TRBJ2-7 | once | TRBV6-5 | NA | TGTGCCAGCAGTTACCAGGGATCACTCCCCTACGAGCAGTACTTC | CASSYQGSLPYEQYF
TRBJ2-2 | NA | TRBV7-3 | NA | TGTGCCAGCAGCTTAATAGGGGGCCAGGAGGGCACCGGGGAGCTGTTTTTT | CASSLIGGQEGTGELFF
TRBJ2-1 | NA | TRBV4-2 | TRBD2 | TGTGCCAGCAGCCCTCTAGCGGGACGGGATGAGCAGTTCTTC | CASSPLAGRDEQFF
TRBJ2-1 | NA | TRBV5-1 | NA | TGCGCCAGCAGCTTGACGGATTCCTACAATGAGCAGTTCTTC | CASSLTDSYNEQFF
TRBJ1-2 | once | TRBV2 | TRBD1 | TGTGCCAGCAGTGAACGGCAGGGGGCTAATGGCTACACCTTC | CASSERQGANGYTF
TRBJ1-1 | NA | TRBV5-8 | NA | TGTGCCAGGCAAGGGACGGAAGCTTTCTTT | CARQGTEAFF
TRBJ1-1 | NA | TRBV7-3 | NA | TGTGCCAGCAGCTTATTTGGGGCGGGGGTTGCCTCTGAAGCTTTCTTT | CASSLFGAGVASEAFF
TRBJ1-4 | NA | TRBV9 | TRBD1 | TGTGCCAGCGGGACAGGGTATGAAAAACTGTTTTTT | CASGTGYEKLFF
TRBJ2-3 | NA | TRBV4-1 | TRBD2 | TGCGCCAGCAGCCAAGATATCCGGCGGGAGAGCCATACGCAGTATTTT | CASSQDIRRESHTQYF
TRBJ2-5 | NA | TRBV6-1 | NA | TGTGCCAGCAGTGAAGGACGGTTCCAAGAGACCCAGTACTTC | CASSEGRFQETQYF
TRBJ2-7 | NA | TRBV5-1 | NA | TGCGCCAGCAGCTTCCTAGGCCCGGGGGAGCAGTACTTC | CASSFLGPGEQYF
TRBJ2-7 | NA | TRBV5-1 | NA | TGCGCCAGCAGCTCCCTCAATTCTTACGAGCAGTACTTC | CASSSLNSYEQYF
TRBJ2-1 | NA | TRBV12-1 | NA | TGTGCCAGCAGAATCTCCCTAGCGGCCTCCTACAATGAGCAGTTCTTC | CASRISLAASYNEQFF
TRBJ2-1 | NA | TRBV7-3 | TRBD2 | TGTGCCAGCAGCCCTCGCCCCGGGACTAGCGGGAGCAATGAGCAGTTCTTC | CASSPRPGTSGSNEQFF
TRBJ2-1 | NA | TRBV5-1 | NA | TGCGCCAGCAGCTTGGGAACTCAATCCTACAATGAGCAGTTCTTC | CASSLGTQSYNEQFF
TRBJ2-1 | NA | TRBV5-1 | NA | TGCGCCAGCAGCGCGGCGGGAAGGGCCTACAATGAGCAGTTCTTC | CASSAAGRAYNEQFF
TRBJ2-7 | once | TRBV19 | NA | TGTGCCAGTAGTATCTCGCGACTGGACAGAGGCTACGAGCAGTACTTC | CASSISRLDRGYEQYF
TRBJ2-7 | NA | TRBV28 | NA | TGTGCCAGCAGTTTTACAGGGACGTCCTACGAGCAGTACTTC | CASSFTGTSYEQYF
TRBJ2-1 | NA | TRBV4-1 | TRBD2 | TGCGCCAGCAGCCAAGAACAACGGGAGGTACGGCAGTTCTTC | CASSQEQREVRQFF
TRBJ2-5 | NA | TRBV27 | NA | TGTGCCAGCAGTCCCTGGGGCACCGAGACCCAGTACTTC | CASSPWGTETQYF
TRBJ2-7 | once | TRBV27 | TRBD2 | TGTGCCAGCAGAAAGGGACTAGCCGGCTCCTACGAGCAGTACTTC | CASRKGLAGSYEQYF
TRBJ2-5 | NA | TRBV11-2 | TRBD1 | TGTGCCAGCAGCTTCCTCTGGGGGACAGGGAGGGAGACCCAGTACTTC | CASSFLWGTGRETQYF
TRBJ2-7 | NA | TRBV27 | NA | TGTGCCAGCAGCCACCACACTGTACCCTACGAGCAGTACTTC | CASSHHTVPYEQYF
TRBJ2-3 | NA | TRBV2 | NA | TGTGCCAGCAAACAAAGAGGCTATCCCGCCATTACGCAGTATTTT | CASKQRGYPAITQYF
TRBJ1-4 | NA | TRBV7-9 | NA | TGTGCCAGCAGCTCACAGGCCCTTAATGAAAAACTGTTTTTT | CASSSQALNEKLFF
TRBJ2-1 | NA | TRBV19 | NA | TGTGCCAGTAGCCCCTCCCCTAGACTGGACCTCTCCTACAATGAGCAGTTCTTC | CASSPSPRLDLSYNEQFF
TRBJ2-1 | once | TRBV27 | NA | TGTGCCAGCTACCCCAGGAGACATAGCTCCTACAATGAGCAGTTCTTC | CASYPRRHSSYNEQFF
TRBJ2-2 | once | TRBV9 | NA | TGTGCCAGCAGCAGAGGCGAGGGGGAGCTGTTTTTT | CASSRGEGELFF
TRBJ2-5 | NA | TRBV20-1 | NA | TGCAGTGCTAGCCTCGGGCGAAACCAGTACTTC | CSASLGRNQYF
TRBJ2-2 | NA | TRBV4-1 | TRBD2 | TGCGCCAGCAGCCAAGTTGTGACTAGCGGTACCGGGGAGCTGTTTTTT | CASSQVVTSGTGELFF